These 25 T cell receptor beta chains share one sample of origin, sequenced in a study of shared clonotypes between healthy human individuals. Method: immunoSEQ multiplex PCR; TCRdb's copy keeps in-frame clones and lacks some. The sample contains approximately 460,000 clones, roughly four fifths of which appear only once. The specimen was PBMCs. Source of these receptors: a woman between 40 and 50 years old in good health. Some clones in this sample may be carry-over from other donors' samples.

This clone appeared a few times. The chain employs TRBV7-8 and TRBJ2-7; 7 nucleotides agree with TRBD1. Germline V gene data show CDR1 as SGHVS and CDR2 as FQNEAQ. The CDR3 consists of 15 residues. The V segment lost 5 bases and the J segment 2 bases; nucleotides outside the gene matches: 9. CDR3 sequence reads: CASSTTGAQTYEQYF. Here the CDR3 DNA reads TGTGCCAGCAGCACCACAGGGGCCCAAACCTACGAGCAGTACTTC. The whole variable domain, remainder taken from reference TRBV7-8 and TRBJ2-7, is GAGVSQSPRYKVAKRGQDVALRCDPISGHVSLFWYQQALGQGPEFLTYFQNEAQLDKSGLPSDRFFAERPEGSVSTLKIQRTQQEDSAVYLCASSTTGAQTYEQYFGPGTRLTVT.

This chain joins TRBV30 and TRBJ2-3; the match to TRBD2 covers 12 bases. The CDR3 has 16 amino acids. The V gene end was trimmed by 3 bases and the J gene end by 6 bases; junction bases not matched to a gene: 10. Germline V gives CDR1 GTSNPN, CDR2 SVGIG (reference sequence). CDR3 sequence reads: CAWSRARLAGGDTQYF. The CDR3 DNA sequence: TGTGCCTGGAGCCGGGCCCGTCTAGCGGGAGGGGATACGCAGTATTTT.

This rearrangement joins TRBV4-1 to TRBJ2-1, with 11 bases aligning to TRBD2. The CDR3 is 21 amino acids. Germline V gene lookup returns CDR1 MGHRA and CDR2 YSYEKL. V lost 0 bases and J lost 1; bases outside the gene matches: 14. CDR3: CASSQDGPGVLAGDSYNEQFF. DNA of the CDR3: TGCGCCAGCAGCCAAGATGGGCCAGGGGTACTAGCGGGAGATTCCTACAATGAGCAGTTCTTC.

The chain carries TRBV7-9 and TRBJ1-3; 7 bases map to TRBD1. With V trimmed by 5 bases and J by 9 bases, 10 bases remained unmatched. The CDR3 contains 14 residues. Germline values: CDR1 SEHNR, CDR2 FQNEAQ (reference sequence). The CDR3 sequence is CASSPGQKEGTIYF. Written as DNA, the CDR3 is TGTGCCAGCAGCCCGGGACAGAAGGAAGGCACCATATATTTT. Together with reference TRBV7-9 and TRBJ1-3, the CDR3 gives the full variable domain: DTGVSQNPRHKITKRGQNVTFRCDPISEHNRLYWYRQTLGQGPEFLTYFQNEAQLEKSRLLSDRFSAERPKGSFSTLEIQRTEQGDSAMYLCASSPGQKEGTIYFGEGSWLTVV.

The gene calls are TRBV7-2 and TRBJ1-5; 8 nucleotides line up with TRBD1. V shed 8 bases, J shed 3 bases, and the junction held 3 bases outside the gene matches. This CDR3 has 13 residues. CDR1 SGHTA and CDR2 FQGNSA come from the germline V gene. The DNA of the CDR3 is TGTGCCAGCCGACAGGGGAACAATCAGCCCCAGCATTTT. Amino acid sequence: CASRQGNNQPQHF.

This clone has just a few counts. The V and J genes are TRBV6-4 and TRBJ1-5, with D possibly TRBD1 on 5 matching bases. V was pared by 5 bases and J by 3 bases, with 8 bases between. Germline V CDR1 and CDR2: MRHNA, SNTAGT. The CDR3 covers 13 residues. The CDR3 nucleotides read TGTGCCAGCAGTCCACAGGACAATCAGCCCCAGCATTTT. The encoded protein is CASSPQDNQPQHF.

This clone was seen many times. The chain has TRBV30 and TRBJ2-5; D not resolved. The J call could be wrong; TRBJ2-7 is a better fit for the DNA end. The CDR3 sequence is 11 residues long. Germline V gene sequence: CDR1 GTSNPN, CDR2 SVGIG (reference sequence). The CDR3 region is CAWTAGYEQYF. The CDR3 DNA reads as TGTGCCTGGACGGCCGGTTACGAGCAGTACTTC.

The chain carries TRBV28 and TRBJ2-4; TRBD2 might be the D (6 bases). The length of the CDR3 is 16 residues. The germline V gene has CDR1 MDHEN and CDR2 SYDVKM. With 5 bases removed from V and 1 base from J, the gap between germline ends came to 15 bases. The CDR3 loop is CASSMGGAGAKNIQYF. DNA for the CDR3: TGTGCCAGCAGTATGGGCGGGGCAGGGGCCAAAAACATTCAGTACTTC.

A few counts support this clone. The CDR3, as DNA: TGTGCCAGCAGCTTAGTTGGGGCTAGCGGGAGGTCCTACAATGAGCAGTTCTTC. Its translation is CASSLVGASGRSYNEQFF. V and J are TRBV7-9 and TRBJ2-1, with 11 bases identical to TRBD2. CDR3 size: 18 residues. CDR1 is SEHNR and CDR2 is FQNEAQ in the germline V gene (reference sequence). The junction had 6 bases not matched to a gene; V was cut back by 1 base and J by 1 base.

This clone appeared many times. This chain connects TRBV7-2 to TRBJ2-5; D is undetermined. The V gene lost 2 bases and the J gene lost 4 bases, with 5 bases spanning the gap. CDR3 length: 12 amino acids. Germline lookup yields CDR1 SGHTA and CDR2 FQGNSA. Here the CDR3 DNA reads TGTGCCAGCAGCTTAAATCCAGAGACCCAGTACTTC. This translates into CASSLNPETQYF.

The rearrangement links TRBV18 to TRBJ1-2; D is unresolved. Per the germline V gene, CDR1 is KGHSH and CDR2 is LQKENI. The CDR3 has 13 amino acids. Trimming left V 2 bases short and J 5 bases short, with 9 bases between. This CDR3 reads CASSPGLRYGYTF. CDR3 DNA sequence: TGTGCCAGCTCACCAGGACTTAGATATGGCTACACCTTC.

This chain connects TRBV7-3 to TRBJ2-1, with D possibly being TRBD2 (6 bases). The V gene lost 5 bases and the J gene lost 8 bases, with 16 bases spanning the gap. The germline V gene has CDR1 SGHTA and CDR2 FQGTGA. CDR3 length: 14 residues. The CDR3 loop reads CASSPGLYGHEQFF. The CDR3, as DNA: TGTGCCAGCAGCCCTGGACTATACGGCCATGAGCAGTTCTTC.

The chain has TRBV5-1 and TRBJ2-3; 7 bases fit TRBD2. Germline assignment: CDR1 SGHRS and CDR2 YFSETQ. With 0 bases clipped from V and 0 bases from J, the junction kept 1 base outside the gene matches. The CDR3 runs 15 residues. This chain's CDR3 is CASSLVGGSTDTQYF. DNA of the CDR3: TGCGCCAGCAGCTTGGTGGGGGGGAGCACAGATACGCAGTATTTT.

The rearrangement uses TRBV30 and TRBJ1-5; D call uncertain. The germline V gene has CDR1 GTSNPN and CDR2 SVGIG (reference sequence). The V end was cut by 3 bases, the J end by 4 bases, with 10 bases between. The CDR3 covers 13 residues. DNA for the CDR3: TGTGCCTGGAGCACTCTCGGGAATCAGCCCCAGCATTTT. Translation: CAWSTLGNQPQHF.

This chain links TRBV2 with TRBJ2-5, with a tentative D call TRBD1 (5 bases). Trimming removed 5 bases at V and 4 bases at J, with 11 bases between. The CDR3 spans 13 residues. From germline, CDR1 is SNHLY and CDR2 FYNNEI. In nucleotides, the CDR3 is TGTGCCAGCAGTATACAGGTGGCAGAGACCCAGTACTTC. Residues: CASSIQVAETQYF. The full variable domain, rest sourced from reference TRBV2 and TRBJ2-5, is EPEVTQTPSHQVTQMGQEVILRCVPISNHLYFYWYRQILGQKVEFLVSFYNNEISEKSEIFDDQFSVERPDGSNFTLKIRSTKLEDSAMYFCASSIQVAETQYFGPGTRLLVL.

This clone was observed once. With only one base between it and a far larger clone, this is likely a read error. The chain recombines TRBV7-6 with TRBJ2-5; a weak D match, TRBD2 (6 bases). The CDR3 runs to 14 residues. CDR1 and CDR2 (germline): SGHVS, FNYEAQ. The V end was cut by 4 bases, the J end by 4 bases, with 13 bases between. CDR3 in DNA: TGTGCCAGCAGCTCCGGACCAGCGGGAGAGACCCAGTACTTC. Amino acid sequence: CASSSGPAGETQYF.

This clone showed up just once. The chain recombines TRBV28 with TRBJ1-2; D is undetermined. This CDR3 is 15 amino acids long. Germline CDR1 is MDHEN and CDR2 is SYDVKM. The germline V and J ends were trimmed by 4 bases and 0 bases, with 12 bases remaining between them. DNA for the CDR3: TGTGCCAGCAGTTATTGGCCGGAGCCTAACTATGGCTACACCTTC. Translating it yields CASSYWPEPNYGYTF.

The chain couples TRBV6-4 to TRBJ2-6; D call uncertain. Trimming shortened V by 0 bases and J by 0 bases, and 9 bases separated the two germline ends. CDR1 is MRHNA and CDR2 is SNTAGT in the germline V gene. The CDR3 has 17 residues. Here the CDR3 DNA reads TGTGCCAGCAGTGACTCACGTGTGGGCTCTGGGGCCAACGTCCTGACTTTC. Its protein is CASSDSRVGSGANVLTF.

The rearrangement joins TRBV7-2 to TRBJ2-3, with D hard to call. CDR1 SGHTA and CDR2 FQGNSA come from the germline V gene. The CDR3 contains 14 residues. Trimming took 1 base from V and 6 from J, leaving 11 bases between them. CDR3 sequence: CASSLGMTADTQYF. CDR3 sequence (DNA): TGTGCCAGCAGCTTAGGCATGACCGCGGATACGCAGTATTTT.

This sequence joins TRBV4-3 and TRBJ1-5; weak D call: TRBD1 (6 bases). V lost 1 base and J lost 5, with 9 bases in between. CDR1 is LGHNA and CDR2 is YSLEER in the germline V gene. The CDR3 sequence is 14 residues long. DNA for the CDR3: TGCGCCAGCAGCCAAGGGACAGACTATCAGCCCCAGCATTTT. This encodes CASSQGTDYQPQHF.

The V call is TRBV2, the J call TRBJ1-6; D is unresolved. V was pared by 7 bases and J by 3 bases, with 16 bases between. The CDR3 has 16 residues. Germline-derived CDR1 and CDR2 are SNHLY and FYNNEI. The CDR3 DNA reads TGTGCCAGCACCGGGGAGGCGGCCAGCTATAATTCACCCCTCCACTTT. Translating gives CASTGEAASYNSPLHF.

The chain couples TRBV5-1 to TRBJ2-7; D gene ambiguous. The germline CDR1 and CDR2 sequences are SGHRS and YFSETQ. V lost 0 bases, J lost 4 bases, and 17 bases lay in between. The CDR3 is 16 residues long. In nucleotides, the CDR3 is TGCGCCAGCAGCTTGGCCTCGGCGACCGATGGGTACGAGCAGTACTTC. The encoded protein is CASSLASATDGYEQYF.

Notes on this clone: This likely reflects a read error, since a far larger clone is one base away. This same CDR3 is encoded by further DNA sequences in the sample. The rearrangement links TRBV29-1 to TRBJ2-7; the match to TRBD1 covers 9 bases. With 6 bases clipped from V and 6 bases from J, the junction kept 3 bases outside the gene matches. CDR3 length equals 11 residues. The V gene's germline CDR1 is SQVTM and CDR2 ANQGSEA. CDR3 residues: CSVDRGSEQYF. CDR3 nucleotides: TGCAGCGTGGACAGGGGATCCGAGCAGTACTTC.

Concerning this clone itself: Other DNA sequences from this sample encode an identical CDR3 as well. The V and J genes are TRBV7-2 and TRBJ2-7; 7 nucleotides align to TRBD2. There are 13 residues in the CDR3. Germline CDR1 and CDR2: SGHTA and FQGNSA. Trimming at V came to 4 bases and at J to 4 bases, leaving 4 bases not matched to a gene. This CDR3 reads CASSSSGTYEQYF. In DNA, the CDR3 is TGTGCCAGCAGCTCTAGCGGAACTTACGAGCAGTACTTC.

This clone has just a few counts. The V gene is TRBV9, the J gene TRBJ2-1; no definite D call. The germline V gene encodes CDR1 SGDLS and CDR2 YYNGEE. This CDR3 comprises 15 residues. Trimming stripped 4 bases from V and 0 bases from J, with 11 bases between. The CDR3: CASSQDPSSYNEQFF. The DNA for the CDR3 is TGTGCCAGCAGCCAGGACCCGAGCTCCTACAATGAGCAGTTCTTC.